This entry features one T cell receptor beta chain sequence. In Seattle, patients joined the study during active infection and were tracked longitudinally. The source of the sample is a study of blood T cell repertoires in COVID-19. Background on the study: T cells, B-cell-depleted T cells, or PBMCs supplied cDNA or gDNA.

Using immunoSEQ multiplex PCR, the repertoire was profiled, and TCRdb retains in-frame clones only, with some absent. Of about 440,000 clones detected, about nine tenths appear once; the ten largest clones hold around an eighth. The V gene end was trimmed by 4 bases and the J gene end by 5 bases; junction bases not matched to a gene: 13. Germline assignment: CDR1 SGHNT and CDR2 YYREEE (reference sequence). The CDR3 totals 17 residues. Sequenced sample: peripheral blood. This clonotype was obtained from a woman between 45 and 65 years old with COVID-19, enrolled during active disease. The rearrangement links TRBV5-4 to TRBJ2-3; 10 positions agree with TRBD2. CDR3 loop: CASSPSGQRGGKDTQYF. The DNA of the CDR3 is TGTGCCAGCAGCCCAAGCGGGCAGCGGGGGGGCAAAGATACGCAGTATTTT.